This TCR beta chain stems from a study of blood T cell repertoires in COVID-19. Study overall: Italy, Spain and the United States were the sources of the convalescent and acute COVID-19 samples. Sources were T cells, B-cell-depleted T cells, or PBMCs; the material itself was cDNA or gDNA.

The CDR3 sequence is 14 residues long. With 0 bases clipped from V and 8 bases from J, the junction kept 6 bases outside the gene matches. Germline assignment: CDR1 MNHEY and CDR2 SVGEGT. Original data processing: Amplification from reference gene primers served as the basis for estimated nucleated cell counts. Profiling relied on immunoSEQ multiplex PCR, and the TCRdb table lists in-frame clones only, not all of them. The DNA was the basis for D and trimming; V, J and clone size are from that table. The sample has more than 250,000 clones; approximately 88% are singletons. The sample was peripheral blood. This receptor was taken from a man aged 18-30 years who had recovered from COVID-19. This chain uses TRBV6-2 or TRBV6-3 with TRBJ1-2; 7 nucleotides match TRBD1. The DNA of the CDR3 is TGTGCCAGCAGTTACTCGGGACAGTCGTTAGGCTACACCTTC. This translates into CASSYSGQSLGYTF.